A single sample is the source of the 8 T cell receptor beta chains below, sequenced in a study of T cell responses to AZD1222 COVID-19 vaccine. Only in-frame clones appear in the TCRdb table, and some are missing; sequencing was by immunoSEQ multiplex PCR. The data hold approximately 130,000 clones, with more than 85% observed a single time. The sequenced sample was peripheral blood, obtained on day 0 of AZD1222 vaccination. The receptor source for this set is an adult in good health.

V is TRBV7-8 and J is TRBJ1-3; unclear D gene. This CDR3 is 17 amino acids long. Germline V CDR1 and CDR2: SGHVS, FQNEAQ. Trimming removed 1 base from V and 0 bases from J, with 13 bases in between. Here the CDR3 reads CASSLVPRPISGNTIYF. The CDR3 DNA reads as TGTGCCAGCAGCTTAGTCCCACGGCCGATCTCTGGAAACACCATATATTTT.

The CDR3 loop is CASSLVGESEKLFF. For the CDR3, the DNA is TGTGCCAGCAGCTTAGTGGGGGAAAGTGAAAAACTGTTTTTT. The genes are TRBV7-9 and TRBJ1-4; maybe TRBD1 (5 bases). CDR3 length equals 14 residues. The V gene's germline CDR1 is SEHNR and CDR2 FQNEAQ (reference sequence). With 1 base removed from V and 7 bases from J, the gap between germline ends came to 10 bases.

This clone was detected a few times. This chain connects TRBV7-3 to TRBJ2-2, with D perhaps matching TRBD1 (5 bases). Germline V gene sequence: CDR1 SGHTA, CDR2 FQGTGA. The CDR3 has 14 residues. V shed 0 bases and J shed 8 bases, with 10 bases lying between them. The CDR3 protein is CASSLTREGGELFF. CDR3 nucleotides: TGTGCCAGCAGCTTAACCAGGGAAGGAGGGGAGCTGTTTTTT.

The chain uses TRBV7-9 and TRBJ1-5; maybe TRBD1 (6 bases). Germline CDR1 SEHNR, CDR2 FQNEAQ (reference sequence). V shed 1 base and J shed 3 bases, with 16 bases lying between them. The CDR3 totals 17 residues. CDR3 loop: CASSLELMAGVNQPQHF. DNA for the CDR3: TGTGCCAGCAGCTTAGAGCTCATGGCAGGGGTCAATCAGCCCCAGCATTTT.

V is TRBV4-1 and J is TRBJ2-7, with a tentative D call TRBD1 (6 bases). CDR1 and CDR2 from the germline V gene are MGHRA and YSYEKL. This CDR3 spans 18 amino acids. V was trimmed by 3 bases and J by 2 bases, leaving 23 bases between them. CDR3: CASSHPQVSTGVAYEQYF. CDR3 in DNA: TGCGCCAGCAGCCACCCACAGGTGTCGACAGGAGTAGCCTACGAGCAGTACTTC.

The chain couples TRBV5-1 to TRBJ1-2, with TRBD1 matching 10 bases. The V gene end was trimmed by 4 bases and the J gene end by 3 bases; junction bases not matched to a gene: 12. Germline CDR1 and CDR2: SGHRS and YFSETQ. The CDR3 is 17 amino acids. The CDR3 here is CASSPTRRDRGDYGYTF. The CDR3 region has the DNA TGCGCCAGCAGCCCGACCCGGCGGGACAGGGGAGACTATGGCTACACCTTC.

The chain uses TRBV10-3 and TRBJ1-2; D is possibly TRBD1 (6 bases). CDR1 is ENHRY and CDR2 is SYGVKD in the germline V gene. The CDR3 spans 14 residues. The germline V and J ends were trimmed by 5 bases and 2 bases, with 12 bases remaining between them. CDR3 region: CAISPGQGNYGYTF. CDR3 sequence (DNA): TGTGCCATCAGTCCGGGACAAGGGAACTATGGCTACACCTTC.

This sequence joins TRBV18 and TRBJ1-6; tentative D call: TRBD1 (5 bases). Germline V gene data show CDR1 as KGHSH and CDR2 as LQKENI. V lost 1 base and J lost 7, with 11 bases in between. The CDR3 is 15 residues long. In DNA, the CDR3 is TGTGCCAGCTCACCACGGGGGTCCGGCAATTCACCCCTCCACTTT. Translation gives CASSPRGSGNSPLHF.